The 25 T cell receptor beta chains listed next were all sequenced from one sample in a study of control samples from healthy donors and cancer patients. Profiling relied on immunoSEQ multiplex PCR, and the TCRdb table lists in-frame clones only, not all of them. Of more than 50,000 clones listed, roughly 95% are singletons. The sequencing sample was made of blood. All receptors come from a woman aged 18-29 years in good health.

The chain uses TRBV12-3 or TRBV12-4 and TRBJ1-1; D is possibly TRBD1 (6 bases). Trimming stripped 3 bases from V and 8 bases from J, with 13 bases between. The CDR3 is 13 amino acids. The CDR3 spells CASSFSRGLEAFF. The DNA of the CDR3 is TGTGCCAGCAGTTTTTCCAGGGGTCTCGAAGCTTTCTTT.

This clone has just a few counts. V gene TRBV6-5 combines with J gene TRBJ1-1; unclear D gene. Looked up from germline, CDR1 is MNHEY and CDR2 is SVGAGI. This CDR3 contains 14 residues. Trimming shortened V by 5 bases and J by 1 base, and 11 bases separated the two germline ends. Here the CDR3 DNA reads TGTGCCAGCAGTCAATTCACAGAGAACACTGAAGCTTTCTTT. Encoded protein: CASSQFTENTEAFF.

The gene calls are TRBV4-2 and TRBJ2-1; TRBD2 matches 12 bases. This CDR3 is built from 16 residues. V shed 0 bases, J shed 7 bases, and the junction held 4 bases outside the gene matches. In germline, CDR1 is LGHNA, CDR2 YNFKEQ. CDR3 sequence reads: CASSQEPSGGANEQFF. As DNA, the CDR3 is TGTGCCAGCAGCCAAGAGCCTAGCGGGGGGGCTAATGAGCAGTTCTTC.

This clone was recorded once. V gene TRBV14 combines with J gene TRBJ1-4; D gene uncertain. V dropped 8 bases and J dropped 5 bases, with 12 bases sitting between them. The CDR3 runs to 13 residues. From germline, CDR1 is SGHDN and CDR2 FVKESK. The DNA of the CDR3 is TGTGCCAGCGGGTCAGGTGAGAATGAAAAACTGTTTTTT. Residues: CASGSGENEKLFF.

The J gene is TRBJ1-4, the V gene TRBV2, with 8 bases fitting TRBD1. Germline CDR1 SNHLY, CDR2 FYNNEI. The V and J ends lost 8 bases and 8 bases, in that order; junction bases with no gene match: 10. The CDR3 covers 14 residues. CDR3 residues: CASLPGQAGEKLFF. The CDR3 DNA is TGTGCCAGCCTACCGGGACAGGCGGGGGAAAAACTGTTTTTT.

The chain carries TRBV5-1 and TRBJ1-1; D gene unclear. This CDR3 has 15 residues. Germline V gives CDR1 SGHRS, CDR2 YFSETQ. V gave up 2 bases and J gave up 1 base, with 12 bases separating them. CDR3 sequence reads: CASSLMPRENTEAFF. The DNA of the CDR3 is TGCGCCAGCAGCTTAATGCCAAGGGAGAACACTGAAGCTTTCTTT. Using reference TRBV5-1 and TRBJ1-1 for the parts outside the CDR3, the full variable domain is KAGVTQTPRYLIKTRGQQVTLSCSPISGHRSVSWYQQTPGQGLQFLFEYFSETQRNKGNFPGRFSGRQFSNSRSEMNVSTLELGDSALYLCASSLMPRENTEAFFGQGTRLTVV.

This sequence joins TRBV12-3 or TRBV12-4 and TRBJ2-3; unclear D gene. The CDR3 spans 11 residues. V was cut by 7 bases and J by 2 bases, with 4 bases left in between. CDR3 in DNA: TGTGCCAGCACTCTCACAGATACGCAGTATTTT. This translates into CASTLTDTQYF.

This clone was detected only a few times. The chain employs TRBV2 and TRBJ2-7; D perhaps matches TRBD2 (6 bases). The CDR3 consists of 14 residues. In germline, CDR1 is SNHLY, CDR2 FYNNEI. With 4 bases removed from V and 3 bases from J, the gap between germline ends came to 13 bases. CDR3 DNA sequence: TGTGCCAGCAGTGGCCCGGGGGAGCGCTACGAGCAGTACTTC. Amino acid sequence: CASSGPGERYEQYF.

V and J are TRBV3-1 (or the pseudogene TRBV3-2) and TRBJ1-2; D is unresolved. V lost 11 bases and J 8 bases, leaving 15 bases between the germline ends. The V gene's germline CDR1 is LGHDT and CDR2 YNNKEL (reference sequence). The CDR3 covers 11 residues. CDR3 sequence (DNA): TGTGCCCCGGTAGGCCACAGCGGCTACACCTTC. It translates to CAPVGHSGYTF.

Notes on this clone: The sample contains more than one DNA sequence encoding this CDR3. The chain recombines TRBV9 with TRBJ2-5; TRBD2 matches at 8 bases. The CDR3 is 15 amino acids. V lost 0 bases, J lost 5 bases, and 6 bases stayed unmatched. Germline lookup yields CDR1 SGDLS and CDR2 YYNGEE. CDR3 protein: CASSVGGGGSETQYF. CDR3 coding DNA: TGTGCCAGCAGCGTAGGGGGCGGGGGGTCGGAGACCCAGTACTTC.

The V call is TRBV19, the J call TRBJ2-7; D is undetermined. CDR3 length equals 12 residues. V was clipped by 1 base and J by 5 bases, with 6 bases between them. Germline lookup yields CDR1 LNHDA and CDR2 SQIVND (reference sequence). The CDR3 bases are TGTGCCAGTAGTATAGGCGATCACGAGCAGTACTTC. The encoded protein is CASSIGDHEQYF.

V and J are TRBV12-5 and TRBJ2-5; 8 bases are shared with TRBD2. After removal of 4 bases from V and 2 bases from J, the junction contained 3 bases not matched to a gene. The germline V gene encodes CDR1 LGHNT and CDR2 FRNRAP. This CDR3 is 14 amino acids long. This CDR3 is CASGSGGGQETQYF. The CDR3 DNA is TGTGCTAGTGGTTCCGGGGGGGGGCAAGAGACCCAGTACTTC.

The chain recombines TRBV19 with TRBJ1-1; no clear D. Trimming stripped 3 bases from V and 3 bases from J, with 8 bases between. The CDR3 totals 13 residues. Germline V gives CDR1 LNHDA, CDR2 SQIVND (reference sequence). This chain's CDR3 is CASSISMDTEAFF. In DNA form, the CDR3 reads TGTGCCAGTAGTATCTCTATGGACACTGAAGCTTTCTTT.

The CDR3 loop is CASSLFGTGDLKTQYF. The CDR3 nucleotides are TGTGCCAGCAGCTTATTTGGGACAGGCGATTTAAAGACCCAGTACTTC. The chain links TRBV7-3 to TRBJ2-5; 8 bases are shared with TRBD1. From germline, CDR1 is SGHTA and CDR2 FQGTGA. V lost 2 bases to trimming and J lost 6 bases; unmatched junction nucleotides: 11. The CDR3 extends over 16 amino acids.

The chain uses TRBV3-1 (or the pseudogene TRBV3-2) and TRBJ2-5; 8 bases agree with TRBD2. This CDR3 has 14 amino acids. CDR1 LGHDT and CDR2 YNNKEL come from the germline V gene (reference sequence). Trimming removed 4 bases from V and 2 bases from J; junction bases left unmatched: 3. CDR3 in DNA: TGTGCCAGCAGCCTAGCGGGGTTACAAGAGACCCAGTACTTC. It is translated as CASSLAGLQETQYF.

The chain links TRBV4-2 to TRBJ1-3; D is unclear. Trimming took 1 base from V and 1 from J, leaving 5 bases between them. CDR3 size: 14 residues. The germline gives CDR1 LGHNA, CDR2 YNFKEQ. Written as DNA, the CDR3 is TGTGCCAGCAGCCAAGCAGATTCTGGAAACACCATATATTTT. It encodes CASSQADSGNTIYF.

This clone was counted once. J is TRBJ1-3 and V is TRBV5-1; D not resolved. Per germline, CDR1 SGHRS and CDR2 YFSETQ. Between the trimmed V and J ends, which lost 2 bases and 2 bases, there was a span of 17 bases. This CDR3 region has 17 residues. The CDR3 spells CASSFGGPQSPGNTIYF. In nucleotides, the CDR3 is TGCGCCAGCAGCTTTGGAGGACCCCAGTCGCCTGGAAACACCATATATTTT.

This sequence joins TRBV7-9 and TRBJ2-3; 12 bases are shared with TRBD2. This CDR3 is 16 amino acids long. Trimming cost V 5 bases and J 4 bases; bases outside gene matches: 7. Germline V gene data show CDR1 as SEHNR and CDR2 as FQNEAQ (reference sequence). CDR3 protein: CASSRGASGRADTQYF. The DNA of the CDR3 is TGTGCCAGCAGCCGTGGGGCTAGCGGGAGGGCAGATACGCAGTATTTT.

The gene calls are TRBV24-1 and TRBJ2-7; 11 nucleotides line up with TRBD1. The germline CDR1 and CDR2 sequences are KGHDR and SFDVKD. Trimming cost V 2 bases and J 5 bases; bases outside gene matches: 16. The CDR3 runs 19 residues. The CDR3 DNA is TGTGCCACCAGTGATTCAGGACAGGGGGCGAGGGGATTGTTGAACGAGCAGTACTTC. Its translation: CATSDSGQGARGLLNEQYF.

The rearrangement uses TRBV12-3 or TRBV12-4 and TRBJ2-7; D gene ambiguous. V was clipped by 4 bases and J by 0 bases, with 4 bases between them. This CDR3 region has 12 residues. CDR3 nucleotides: TGTGCCAGCAGTTATACCTCCTACGAGCAGTACTTC. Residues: CASSYTSYEQYF.

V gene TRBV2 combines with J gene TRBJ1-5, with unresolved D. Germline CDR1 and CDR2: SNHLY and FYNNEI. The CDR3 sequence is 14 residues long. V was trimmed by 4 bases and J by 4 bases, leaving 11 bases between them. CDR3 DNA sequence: TGTGCCAGCAGTGTAAGCGTGGGGAATCAGCCCCAGCATTTT. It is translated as CASSVSVGNQPQHF.

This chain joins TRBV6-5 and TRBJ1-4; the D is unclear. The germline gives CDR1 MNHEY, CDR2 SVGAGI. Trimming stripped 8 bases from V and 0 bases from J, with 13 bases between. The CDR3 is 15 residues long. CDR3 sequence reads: CASWFGSATNEKLFF. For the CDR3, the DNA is TGTGCCAGCTGGTTTGGCAGTGCAACTAATGAAAAACTGTTTTTT.

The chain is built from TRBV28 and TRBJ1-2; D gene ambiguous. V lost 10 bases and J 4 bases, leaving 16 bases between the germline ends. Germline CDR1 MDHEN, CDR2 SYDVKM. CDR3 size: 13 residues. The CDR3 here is CATPGKGAYGYTF. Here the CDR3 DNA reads TGTGCCACTCCGGGGAAGGGTGCCTATGGCTACACCTTC.

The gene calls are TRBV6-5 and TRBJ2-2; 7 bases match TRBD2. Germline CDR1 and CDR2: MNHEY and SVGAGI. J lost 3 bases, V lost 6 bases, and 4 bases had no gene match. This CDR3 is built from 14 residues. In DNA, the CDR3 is TGTGCCAGCAGCAACGCGGGGGACACCGGGGAGCTGTTTTTT. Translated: CASSNAGDTGELFF.

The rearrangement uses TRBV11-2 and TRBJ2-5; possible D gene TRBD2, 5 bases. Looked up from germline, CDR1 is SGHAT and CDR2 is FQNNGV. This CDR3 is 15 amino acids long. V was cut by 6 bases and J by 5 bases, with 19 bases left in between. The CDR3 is CASRAAVSGSETQYF. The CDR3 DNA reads TGTGCCAGCAGGGCGGCTGTTTCGGGGTCGGAGACCCAGTACTTC.